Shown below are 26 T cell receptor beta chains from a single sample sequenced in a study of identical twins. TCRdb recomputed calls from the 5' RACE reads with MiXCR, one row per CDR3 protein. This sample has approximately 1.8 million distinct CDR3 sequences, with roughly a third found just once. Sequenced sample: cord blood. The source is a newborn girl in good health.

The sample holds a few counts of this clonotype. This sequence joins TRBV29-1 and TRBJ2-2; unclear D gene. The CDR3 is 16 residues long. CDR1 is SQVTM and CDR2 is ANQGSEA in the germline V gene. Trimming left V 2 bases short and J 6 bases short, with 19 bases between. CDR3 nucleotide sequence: TGCAGCGTTGAATCGCTAGGACGAGCGTACGCCGGGGAGCTGTTTTTT. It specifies CSVESLGRAYAGELFF.

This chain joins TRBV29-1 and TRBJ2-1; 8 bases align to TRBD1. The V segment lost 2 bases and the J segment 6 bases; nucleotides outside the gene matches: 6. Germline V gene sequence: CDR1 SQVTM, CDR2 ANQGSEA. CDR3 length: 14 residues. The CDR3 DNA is TGCAGCGTTGAACAATGGGGACAGGTCAATGAGCAGTTCTTC. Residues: CSVEQWGQVNEQFF.

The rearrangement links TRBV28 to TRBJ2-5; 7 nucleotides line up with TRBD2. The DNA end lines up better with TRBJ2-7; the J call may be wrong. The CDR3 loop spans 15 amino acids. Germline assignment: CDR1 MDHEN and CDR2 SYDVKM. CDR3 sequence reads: CASSKLGDYVYEQYF. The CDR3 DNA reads TGTGCCAGCAGTAAGTTGGGGGACTACGTCTACGAGCAGTACTTC.

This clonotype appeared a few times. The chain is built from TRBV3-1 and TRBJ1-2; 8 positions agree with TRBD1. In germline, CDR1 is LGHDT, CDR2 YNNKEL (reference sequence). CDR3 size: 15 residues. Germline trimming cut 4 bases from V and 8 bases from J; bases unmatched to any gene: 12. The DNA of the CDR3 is TGTGCCAGCAGCCGGGGACAGGTTTCTATCCAGGGCTACACCTTC. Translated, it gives CASSRGQVSIQGYTF.

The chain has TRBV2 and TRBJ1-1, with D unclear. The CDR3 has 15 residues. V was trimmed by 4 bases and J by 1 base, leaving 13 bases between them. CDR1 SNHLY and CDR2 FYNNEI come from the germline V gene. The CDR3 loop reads CASSGAIYRNTEAFF. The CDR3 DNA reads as TGTGCCAGCAGTGGTGCGATCTACCGGAACACTGAAGCTTTCTTT.

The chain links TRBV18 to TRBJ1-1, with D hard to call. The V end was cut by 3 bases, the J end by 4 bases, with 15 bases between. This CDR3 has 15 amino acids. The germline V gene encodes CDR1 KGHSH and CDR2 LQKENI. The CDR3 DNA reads TGTGCCAGCTCACCGGGTAAGGGCTGGGGCACTGAAGCTTTCTTT. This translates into CASSPGKGWGTEAFF.

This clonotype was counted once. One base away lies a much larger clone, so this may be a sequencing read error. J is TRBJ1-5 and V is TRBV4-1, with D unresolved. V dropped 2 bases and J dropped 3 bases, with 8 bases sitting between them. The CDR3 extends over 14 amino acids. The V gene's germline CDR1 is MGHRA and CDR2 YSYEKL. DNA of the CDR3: TGCGCCAGCAGCCAATCGGGTAACAATCAGCCCCAGCATTTT. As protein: CASSQSGNNQPQHF.

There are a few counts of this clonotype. For the CDR3, the DNA is TGTGCCATCAGTGACTTGACCGGGCTGCCCTCCTCTGGAAACACCATATATTTT. It codes for CAISDLTGLPSSGNTIYF. This sequence joins TRBV10-3 and TRBJ1-3; no firm D call. Germline CDR1 ENHRY, CDR2 SYGVKD. This CDR3 region has 18 residues. V was cut by 3 bases and J by 0 bases, with 18 bases left in between.

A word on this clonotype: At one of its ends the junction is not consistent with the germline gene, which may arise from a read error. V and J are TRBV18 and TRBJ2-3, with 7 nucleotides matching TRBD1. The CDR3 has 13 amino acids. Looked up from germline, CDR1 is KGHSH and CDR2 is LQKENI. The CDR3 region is CASSRDSTDAQYF. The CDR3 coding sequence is TGTGCCAGCTCACGGGACAGCACAGATGCGCAGTATTTT.

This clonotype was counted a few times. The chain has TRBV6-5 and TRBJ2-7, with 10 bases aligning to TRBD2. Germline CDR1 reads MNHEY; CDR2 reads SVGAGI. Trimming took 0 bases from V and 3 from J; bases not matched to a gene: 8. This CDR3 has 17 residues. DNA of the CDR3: TGTGCCAGCAGTTACTCTCCTAGCGGGAGTACCCTCTACGAGCAGTACTTC. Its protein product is CASSYSPSGSTLYEQYF.

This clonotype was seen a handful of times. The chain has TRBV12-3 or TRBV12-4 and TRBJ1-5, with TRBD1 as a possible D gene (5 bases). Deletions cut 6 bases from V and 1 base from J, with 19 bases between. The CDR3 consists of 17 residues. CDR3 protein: CASSRGGGRGSNQPQHF. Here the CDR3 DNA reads TGTGCCAGCAGCCGGGGCGGCGGACGGGGGAGCAATCAGCCCCAGCATTTT.

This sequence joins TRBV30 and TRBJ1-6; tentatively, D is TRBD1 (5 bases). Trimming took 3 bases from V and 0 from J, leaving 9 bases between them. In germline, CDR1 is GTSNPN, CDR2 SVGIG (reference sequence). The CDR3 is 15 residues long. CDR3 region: CAWRGGSSYNSPLHF. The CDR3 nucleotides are TGTGCCTGGAGGGGGGGGAGCTCCTATAATTCACCCCTCCACTTT.

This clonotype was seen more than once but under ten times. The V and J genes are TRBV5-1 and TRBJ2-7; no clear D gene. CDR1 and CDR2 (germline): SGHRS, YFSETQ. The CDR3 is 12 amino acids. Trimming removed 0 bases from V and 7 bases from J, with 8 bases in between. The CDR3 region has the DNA TGCGCCAGCAGCTTGGCCGATCGTGAGCAGTACTTC. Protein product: CASSLADREQYF.

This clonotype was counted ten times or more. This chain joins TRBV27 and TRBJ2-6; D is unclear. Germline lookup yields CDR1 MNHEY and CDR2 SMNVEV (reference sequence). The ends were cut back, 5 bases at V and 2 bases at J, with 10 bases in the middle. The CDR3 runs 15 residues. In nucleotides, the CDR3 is TGTGCCAGCAGTCCTTTAGTTACTGGGGCCAACGTCCTGACTTTC. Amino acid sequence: CASSPLVTGANVLTF.

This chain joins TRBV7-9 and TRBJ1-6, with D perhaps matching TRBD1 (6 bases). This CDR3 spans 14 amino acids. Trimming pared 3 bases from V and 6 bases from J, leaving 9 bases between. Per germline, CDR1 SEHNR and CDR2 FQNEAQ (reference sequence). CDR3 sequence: CASSLWGPNSPLHF. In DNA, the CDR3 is TGTGCCAGCAGCTTGTGGGGGCCTAATTCACCCCTCCACTTT.

In DNA, the CDR3 is TGCAGTGCAACCTCCCGACAGCGCCCGAGCTCCTACAATGAGCAGTTCTTC. Protein product: CSATSRQRPSSYNEQFF. The chain uses TRBV20-1 and TRBJ2-1, with D possibly matching TRBD1 (5 bases). Germline CDR1 is DFQATT and CDR2 is SNEGSKA (reference sequence). Trimming took off 6 bases at V and 0 bases at J, with 21 bases between the two ends. This CDR3 comprises 17 residues.

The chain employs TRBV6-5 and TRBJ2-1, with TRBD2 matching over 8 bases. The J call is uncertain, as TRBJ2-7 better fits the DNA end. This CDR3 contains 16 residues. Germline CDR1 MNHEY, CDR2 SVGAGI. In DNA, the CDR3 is TGTGCCAGCAGTTACTCCCCTAGCGGGCCCTACAATGAGCAGTACTTC. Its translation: CASSYSPSGPYNEQYF.

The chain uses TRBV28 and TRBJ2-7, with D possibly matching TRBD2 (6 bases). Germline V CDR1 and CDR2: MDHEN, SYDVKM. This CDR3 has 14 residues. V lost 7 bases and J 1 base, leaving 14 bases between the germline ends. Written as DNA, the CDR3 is TGTGCCAGCACCCCCTACGGGGGATCCTACGAGCAGTACTTC. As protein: CASTPYGGSYEQYF.

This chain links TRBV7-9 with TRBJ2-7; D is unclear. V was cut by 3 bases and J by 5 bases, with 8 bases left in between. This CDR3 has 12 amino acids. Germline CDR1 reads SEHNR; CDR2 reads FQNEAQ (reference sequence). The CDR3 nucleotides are TGTGCCAGCAGCTTCCTCGGCCACGAGCAGTACTTC. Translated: CASSFLGHEQYF.

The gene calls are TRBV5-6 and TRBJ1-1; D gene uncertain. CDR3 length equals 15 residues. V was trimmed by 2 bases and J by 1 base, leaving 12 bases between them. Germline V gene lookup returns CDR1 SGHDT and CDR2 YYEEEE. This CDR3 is CASSFQRLSNTEAFF. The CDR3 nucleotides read TGTGCCAGCAGCTTTCAGCGCCTCTCGAACACTGAAGCTTTCTTT.

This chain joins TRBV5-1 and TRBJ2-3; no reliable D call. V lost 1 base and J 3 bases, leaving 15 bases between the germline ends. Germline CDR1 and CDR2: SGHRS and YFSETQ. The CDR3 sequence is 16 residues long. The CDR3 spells CASSLYFQSKTDTQYF. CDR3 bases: TGCGCCAGCAGCTTGTATTTCCAGAGCAAGACAGATACGCAGTATTTT. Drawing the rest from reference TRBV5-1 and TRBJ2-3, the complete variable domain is KAGVTQTPRYLIKTRGQQVTLSCSPISGHRSVSWYQQTPGQGLQFLFEYFSETQRNKGNFPGRFSGRQFSNSRSEMNVSTLELGDSALYLCASSLYFQSKTDTQYFGPGTRLTVL.

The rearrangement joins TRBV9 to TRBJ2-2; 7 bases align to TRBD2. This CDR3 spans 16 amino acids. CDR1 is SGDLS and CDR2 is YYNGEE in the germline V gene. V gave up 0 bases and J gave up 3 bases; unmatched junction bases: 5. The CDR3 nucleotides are TGTGCCAGCAGCGTAGGGAGCGGGACGCACACCGGGGAGCTGTTTTTT. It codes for CASSVGSGTHTGELFF.

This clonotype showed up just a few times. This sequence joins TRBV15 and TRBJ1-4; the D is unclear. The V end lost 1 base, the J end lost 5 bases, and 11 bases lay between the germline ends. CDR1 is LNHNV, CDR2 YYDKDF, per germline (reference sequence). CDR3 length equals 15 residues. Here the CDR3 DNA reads TGTGCCACCAGCAGAGTGCGGCACCTAAATGAAAAACTGTTTTTT. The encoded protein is CATSRVRHLNEKLFF.

CDR3 bases: TGTGCCAGCAGTTCGCCTATGGGTGAGCAGTTCTTC. Its protein product is CASSSPMGEQFF. The chain employs TRBV6-5 and TRBJ2-1; D gene unclear. The CDR3 covers 12 residues. In germline, CDR1 is MNHEY, CDR2 SVGAGI. Trimming pared 4 bases from V and 9 bases from J, leaving 10 bases between.

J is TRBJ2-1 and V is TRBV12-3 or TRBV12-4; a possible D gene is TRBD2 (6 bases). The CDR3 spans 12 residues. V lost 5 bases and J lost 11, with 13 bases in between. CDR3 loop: CASSGVGGKQFF. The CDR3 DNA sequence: TGTGCCAGCAGTGGGGTCGGGGGAAAGCAGTTCTTC.

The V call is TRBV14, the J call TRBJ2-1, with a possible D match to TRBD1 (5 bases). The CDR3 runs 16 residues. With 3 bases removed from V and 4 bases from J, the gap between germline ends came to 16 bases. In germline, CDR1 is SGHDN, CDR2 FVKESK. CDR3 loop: CASSQAWGRSYNEQFF. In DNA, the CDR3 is TGTGCCAGCAGCCAGGCTTGGGGCCGATCTTACAATGAGCAGTTCTTC.